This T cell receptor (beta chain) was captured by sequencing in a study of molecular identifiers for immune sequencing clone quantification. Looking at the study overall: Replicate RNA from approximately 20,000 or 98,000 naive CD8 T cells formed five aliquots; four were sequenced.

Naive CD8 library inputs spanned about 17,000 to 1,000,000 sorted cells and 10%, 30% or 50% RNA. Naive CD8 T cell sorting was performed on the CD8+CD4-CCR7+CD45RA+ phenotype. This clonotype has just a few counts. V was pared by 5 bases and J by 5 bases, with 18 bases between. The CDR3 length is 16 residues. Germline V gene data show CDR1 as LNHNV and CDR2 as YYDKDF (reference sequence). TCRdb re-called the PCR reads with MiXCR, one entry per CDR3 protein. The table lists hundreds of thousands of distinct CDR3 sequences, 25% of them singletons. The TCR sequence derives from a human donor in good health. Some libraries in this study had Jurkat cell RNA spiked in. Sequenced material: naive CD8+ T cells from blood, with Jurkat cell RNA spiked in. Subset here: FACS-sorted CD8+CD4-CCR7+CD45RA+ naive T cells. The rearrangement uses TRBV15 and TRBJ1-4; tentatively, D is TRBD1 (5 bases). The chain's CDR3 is CATSEERGEMNEKLFF. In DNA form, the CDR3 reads TGTGCCACCAGCGAGGAACGAGGGGAAATGAATGAAAAACTGTTTTTT. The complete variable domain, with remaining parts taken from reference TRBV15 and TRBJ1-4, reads DAMVIQNPRYQVTQFGKPVTLSCSQTLNHNVMYWYQQKSSQAPKLLFHYYDKDFNNEADTPDNFQSRRPNTSFCFLDIRSPGLGDTAMYLCATSEERGEMNEKLFFGSGTQLSVL.